One T cell receptor beta chain is described in this entry. What it binds is unknown. In germline, CDR1 is SGHNT, CDR2 YENEEA. The CDR3 length is 17 residues. Trimming pared 0 bases from V and 1 base from J, leaving 13 bases between. The data were obtained in a study of CD8 T cells in ankylosing spondylitis. The study's findings and limits: The authors found the disease-linked clones to be CD8+ and relatively rare in peripheral blood. Within ankylosing spondylitis blood, a TCR beta motif made up of fewer than ten highly homologous variants appeared to be characteristic.

TCRdb recomputed calls from the 5' RACE reads with MiXCR, one row per CDR3 protein. The sample carries 220,000 or so distinct CDR3 sequences, about 16% recorded once. J is TRBJ2-1 and V is TRBV11-3; the D gene is possibly TRBD2 (6 bases). Sequencing input: blood, either unsorted or a sorted T cell fraction (not recorded which). The sequence came from a male donor with ankylosing spondylitis. The CDR3 DNA sequence: TGTGCCAGCAGCTTAGAGGGTGGGAGGAGGTCCTACAATGAGCAGTTCTTC. Encoded protein: CASSLEGGRRSYNEQFF.